The TCR beta chain under discussion was sequenced for a study of cytomegalovirus exposure and HLA in healthy donors. Study outcomes and limitations: A few chains tied to CMV proved CMV antigen-specific in vitro.

Trimming removed 7 bases at V and 4 bases at J, with 13 bases between. CDR3 length equals 13 residues. Germline lookup yields CDR1 LNHDA and CDR2 SQIVND (reference sequence). Some clones are missing from TCRdb's copy, which holds only in-frame ones; the method was immunoSEQ multiplex PCR. The table includes tens of thousands of clones, around 94% detected once. In the case of this clone: Its antigen is as yet unknown.

Sequencing was done on a sample of PBMCs. This clonotype was obtained from a woman between 18 and 29 years old in good health and CMV-seropositive. This chain joins TRBV19 and TRBJ1-1; D is unclear. In DNA, the CDR3 is TGTGCCAGTAATGGTGGAGTGGGCACTGAAGCTTTCTTT. It is translated as CASNGGVGTEAFF.